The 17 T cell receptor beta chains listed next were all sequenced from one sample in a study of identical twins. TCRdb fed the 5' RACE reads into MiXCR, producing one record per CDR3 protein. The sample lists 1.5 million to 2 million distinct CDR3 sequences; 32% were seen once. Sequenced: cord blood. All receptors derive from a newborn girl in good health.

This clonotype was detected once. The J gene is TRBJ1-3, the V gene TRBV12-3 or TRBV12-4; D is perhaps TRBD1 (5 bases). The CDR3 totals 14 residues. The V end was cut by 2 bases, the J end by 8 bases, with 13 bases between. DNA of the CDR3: TGTGCCAGCAGTTTAAGCAGGGATGGGGACACCATATATTTT. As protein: CASSLSRDGDTIYF.

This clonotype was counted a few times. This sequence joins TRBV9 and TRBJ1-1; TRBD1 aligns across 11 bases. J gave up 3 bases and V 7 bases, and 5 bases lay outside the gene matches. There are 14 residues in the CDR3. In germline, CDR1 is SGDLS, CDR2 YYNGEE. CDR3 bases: TGTGCCAGCGGACAGGGGGCTCTGGACACTGAAGCTTTCTTT. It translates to CASGQGALDTEAFF. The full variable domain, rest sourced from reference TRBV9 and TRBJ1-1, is DSGVTQTPKHLITATGQRVTLRCSPRSGDLSVYWYQQSLDQGLQFLIQYYNGEERAKGNILERFSAQQFPDLHSELNLSSLELGDSALYFCASGQGALDTEAFFGQGTRLTVV.

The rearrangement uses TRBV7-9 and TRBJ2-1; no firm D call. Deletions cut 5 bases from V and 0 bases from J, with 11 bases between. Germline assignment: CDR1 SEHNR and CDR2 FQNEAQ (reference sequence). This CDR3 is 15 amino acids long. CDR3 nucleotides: TGTGCCAGCAGCCTCCGTAAGAGCTCCTACAATGAGCAGTTCTTC. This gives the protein CASSLRKSSYNEQFF. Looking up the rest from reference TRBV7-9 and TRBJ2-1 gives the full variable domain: DTGVSQNPRHKITKRGQNVTFRCDPISEHNRLYWYRQTLGQGPEFLTYFQNEAQLEKSRLLSDRFSAERPKGSFSTLEIQRTEQGDSAMYLCASSLRKSSYNEQFFGPGTRLTVL.

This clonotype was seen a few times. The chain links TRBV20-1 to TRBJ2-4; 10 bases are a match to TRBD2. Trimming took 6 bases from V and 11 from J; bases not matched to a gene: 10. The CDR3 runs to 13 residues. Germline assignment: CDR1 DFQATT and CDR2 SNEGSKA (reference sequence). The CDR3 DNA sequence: TGCAGTGCCCCTACTAGCGGGGATCGATTTCAGTACTTC. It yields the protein CSAPTSGDRFQYF.

The CDR3 nucleotides are TGTGCCAGCAGTGAAGCAATCCCCTTACGCCACTACAATGAGCAGTACTTC. Its translation is CASSEAIPLRHYNEQYF. The chain joins TRBV6-1 to TRBJ2-1; D remains ambiguous. The J call may be in error: the DNA end matches TRBJ2-7 better. Germline V gene sequence: CDR1 MNHNS, CDR2 SASEGT. The CDR3 length is 17 residues.

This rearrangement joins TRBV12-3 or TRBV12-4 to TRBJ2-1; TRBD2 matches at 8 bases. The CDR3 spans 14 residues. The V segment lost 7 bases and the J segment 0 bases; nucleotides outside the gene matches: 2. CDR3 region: CASIAGNSYNEQFF. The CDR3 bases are TGTGCCAGCATAGCGGGGAACTCCTACAATGAGCAGTTCTTC.

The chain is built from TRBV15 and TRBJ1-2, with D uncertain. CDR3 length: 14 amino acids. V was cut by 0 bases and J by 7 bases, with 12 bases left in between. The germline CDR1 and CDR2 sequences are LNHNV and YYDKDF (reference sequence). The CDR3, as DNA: TGTGCCACCAGCAGAGAGGAGGCTTTGGGTGGCTACACCTTC. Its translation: CATSREEALGGYTF.

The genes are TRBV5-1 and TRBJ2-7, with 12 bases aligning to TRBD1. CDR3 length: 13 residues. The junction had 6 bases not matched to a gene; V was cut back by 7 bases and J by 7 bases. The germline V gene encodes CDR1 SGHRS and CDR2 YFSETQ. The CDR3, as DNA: TGCGCCAGCTTCCGGGACAGGGGGCGTGAGCAGTACTTC. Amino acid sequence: CASFRDRGREQYF.

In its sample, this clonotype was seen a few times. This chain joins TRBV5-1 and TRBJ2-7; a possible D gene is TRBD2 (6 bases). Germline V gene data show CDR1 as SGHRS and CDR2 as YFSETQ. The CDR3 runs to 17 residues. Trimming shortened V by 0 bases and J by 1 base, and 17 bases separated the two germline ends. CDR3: CASSLAVSGAISYEQYF. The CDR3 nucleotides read TGCGCCAGCAGCTTGGCAGTGTCGGGAGCGATTTCCTACGAGCAGTACTTC.

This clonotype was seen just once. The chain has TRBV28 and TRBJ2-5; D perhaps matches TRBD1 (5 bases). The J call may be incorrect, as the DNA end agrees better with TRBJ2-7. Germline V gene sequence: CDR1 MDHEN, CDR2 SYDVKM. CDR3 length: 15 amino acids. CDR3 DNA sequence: TGTGCCAGCAGTCCGGGCCTTCCCCAAAGGGGCGAGCAGTACTTC. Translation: CASSPGLPQRGEQYF.

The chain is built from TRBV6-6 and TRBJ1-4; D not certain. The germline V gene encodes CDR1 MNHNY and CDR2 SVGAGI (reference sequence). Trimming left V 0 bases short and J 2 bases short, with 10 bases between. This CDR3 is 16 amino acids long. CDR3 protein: CASSYSGLVTNEKLFF. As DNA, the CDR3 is TGTGCCAGCAGTTACTCTGGGTTAGTCACTAATGAAAAACTGTTTTTT.

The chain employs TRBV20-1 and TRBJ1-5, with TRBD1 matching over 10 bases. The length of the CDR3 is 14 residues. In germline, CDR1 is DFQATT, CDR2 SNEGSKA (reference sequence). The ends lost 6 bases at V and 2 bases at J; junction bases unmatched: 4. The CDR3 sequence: CSADRGRGNQPQHF. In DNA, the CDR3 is TGCAGTGCGGACAGGGGGAGAGGCAATCAGCCCCAGCATTTT.

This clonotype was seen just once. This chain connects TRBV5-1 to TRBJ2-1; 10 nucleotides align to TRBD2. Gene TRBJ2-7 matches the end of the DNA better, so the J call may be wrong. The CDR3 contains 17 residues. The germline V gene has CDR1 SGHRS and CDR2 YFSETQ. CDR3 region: CASSTRLAGPVYNEQYF. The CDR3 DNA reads TGCGCCAGCAGCACACGACTAGCGGGTCCCGTCTACAATGAGCAGTACTTC.

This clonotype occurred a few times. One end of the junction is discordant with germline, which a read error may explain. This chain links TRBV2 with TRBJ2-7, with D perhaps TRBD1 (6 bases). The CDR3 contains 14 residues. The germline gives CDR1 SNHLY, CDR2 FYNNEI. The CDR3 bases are TGTTCCAGCAGTGAACAGGGTCTGACCTACGAGCAGTACTTC. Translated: CSSSEQGLTYEQYF. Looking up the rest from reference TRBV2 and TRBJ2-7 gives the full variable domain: EPEVTQTPSHQVTQMGQEVILRCVPISNHLYFYWYRQILGQKVEFLVSFYNNEISEKSEIFDDQFSVERPDGSNFTLKIRSTKLEDSAMYFCSSSEQGLTYEQYFGPGTRLTVT.

CDR3 region: CASSRLASSTDTQYF. The CDR3 DNA is TGTGCCAGCAGCCGTCTAGCGTCTAGCACAGATACGCAGTATTTT. The chain uses TRBV28 and TRBJ2-3, with D possibly being TRBD2 (6 bases). The CDR3 consists of 15 residues. Germline assignment: CDR1 MDHEN and CDR2 SYDVKM. Trimming removed 6 bases from V and 0 bases from J, with 13 bases in between. Combining the CDR3 with reference TRBV28 and TRBJ2-3 gives the whole variable domain DVKVTQSSRYLVKRTGEKVFLECVQDMDHENMFWYRQDPGLGLRLIYFSYDVKMKEKGDIPEGYSVSREKKERFSLILESASTNQTSMYLCASSRLASSTDTQYFGPGTRLTVL.

CDR3 sequence reads: CSADPAGGRTDTQYF. DNA for the CDR3: TGCAGTGCTGACCCAGCGGGGGGCCGCACAGATACGCAGTATTTT. The rearrangement joins TRBV20-1 to TRBJ2-3, with 9 positions matching TRBD2. The CDR3 runs 15 residues. CDR1 and CDR2 (germline): DFQATT, SNEGSKA (reference sequence). V shed 5 bases, J shed 1 base, and the junction held 7 bases outside the gene matches.

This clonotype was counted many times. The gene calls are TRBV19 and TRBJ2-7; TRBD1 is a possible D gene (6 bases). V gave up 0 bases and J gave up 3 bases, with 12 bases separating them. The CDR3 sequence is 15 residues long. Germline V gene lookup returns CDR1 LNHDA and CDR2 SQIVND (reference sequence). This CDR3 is CASSIDGQSDYEQYF. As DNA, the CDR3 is TGTGCCAGTAGTATAGACGGACAGTCGGACTACGAGCAGTACTTC.